This T cell receptor (beta chain) stems from a study of cytomegalovirus exposure and HLA in healthy donors (dated by TCRdb to about 2017). The study in broad terms: In an earlier analysis of about 560 of the donors, less than 350 Gb of sequence data and 90 million to 120 million unique TCR beta sequences from approximately 180 million T cells were reported. An early release covering more than 500 HLA-typed donors comprised about 300 gigabases of sequencing data and 85 million to 100 million unique TCR sequences. Of the 398 genotyped donors, about 80% fell in the genetic ancestry cluster associated with self-reported Caucasian donors. The study aimed to test whether cataloging public T cell receptors could reveal signatures of past pathogen exposure. Using immunosequencing, the study profiled T cell repertoires from 666 subjects and related those repertoires to cytomegalovirus serostatus. Along with the approximately 650-subject first cohort, a separate validation cohort of roughly 110 different subjects was used. High-throughput TCR immunosequencing, statistical association of individual TCRs with disease status, and machine learning were combined to predict cytomegalovirus infection status. In a later analysis, previously published TCR beta repertoires from 666 donors were re-analyzed and high-resolution HLA genotyping was added so that TCR occurrence patterns could be studied. In the later analysis, no new phenotypic data were used to find candidate immune exposures; instead, reliance was placed on TCR beta sequences and their occurrence across donors. An earlier analysis of around 580 of the donors used high-throughput TCR beta sequencing to judge whether each TCR beta V gene segment behaved as functional or pseudogenic. Donor age, sex, ethnicity and CMV serostatus were collected together with the repertoire data. Genome-wide SNP genotypes for about 55% of the roughly 670 donors were used in a later genetic analysis, which treated that subset as a discovery cohort. Every discovery cohort repertoire had been produced on one sequencing platform. Class I and class II HLA loci were covered by the typing at four-digit resolution. Typing coverage differed by locus: A, B, C, DRB1 and DQB1 were typed in roughly 620-630 donors, DQA1 in about 550, DPA1 in 600 to 610, and DPB1 in roughly 470. Several DR-DQ haplotypes were treated as single units for association and clustering because of strong linkage in the cohort. Among some 400 genotyped donors of the cohort, an average of approximately 240,000 unique TCR beta nucleotide sequences were sequenced per donor, around 18% of them non-productive. Study-wide conclusions, independent of this receptor: When HLA alleles, especially DR and DQ, strongly co-occurred, TCR associations were difficult to assign to individual alleles. A later analysis found that TCR association rates varied across HLA loci, with DRB1 alleles showing the most associated TCRs and HLA-C alleles the fewest. About 15 rarely observed V segments, including chromosome 9 orphons, were excluded from the earlier analysis of a few hundred of the donors because counts were too low. Most TCR sequences were seen in very few donors, while some public TCRs were found in many individuals. A few of the identified cytomegalovirus-associated TCR beta chains were confirmed in vitro to be specific for cytomegalovirus antigens. A cluster of highly shared sequence variants was judged likely to be a technical artifact of the sequencing pipeline. According to a later genetic analysis, donors in an Asian-associated ancestry cluster had fewer N-insertions in productive TCRs than the approximately 650-donor mean. Immune exposure information for the cohort was limited to CMV serostatus. Correlated functional status among segregating V segments might be attributable to linkage disequilibrium, but an unknown experimental factor could not be ruled out. Specific HLA alleles were associated with 15,000 to 20,000 TCR beta sequences at a false discovery rate of 0.05 in a later analysis. Because some donors lacked HLA typing at each locus, the association tests relied only on the typed subset. A later analysis found that most CMV-associated TCR beta chains appeared HLA-restricted, with HLA associations seemingly driven largely by CMV exposure. In an earlier analysis of several hundred of the donors, most TCR beta V segments were observed in productive rearrangements about 87% or about 30% of the time, broadly matching IMGT annotations. Some IMGT-functional V segments, including TRBV6-2 and TRBV6-3, could not be distinguished by the 87-base-pair reads and were therefore excluded. An association between a missense DCLRE1C variant and V-gene and J-gene trimming of TCR beta chains was found in a later genetic analysis and replicated in an independent cohort. In a later analysis, HLA-associated TCR beta chains were found to be more clonally expanded and to have lower generation probabilities than equally common non-associated chains. Roughly uniform sequencing depth across donors was assumed in presence/absence analyses, although this assumption may not hold. A total of 150 or so TCR beta chains were listed by the study as associated with cytomegalovirus. According to a later analysis, parvovirus B19, influenza, CMV and Epstein-Barr virus appeared linked to several top co-occurrence clusters. The authors suggested that the approach could potentially be generalized to other disease states and immunological phenotypes. The classifier was reported to diagnose cytomegalovirus status with high specificity and sensitivity in both the original cohort and the validation cohort. A further reported finding was that TCR beta sequences accurately predicted the HLA-A and HLA-B alleles for most subjects in the first cohort. Only TCR beta chains were sequenced in this cohort, and the absence of alpha or paired-chain data limited detectable features.

Trimming takes 5 bases from V and 0 bases from J, and the germline ends sit 11 bases apart. Measured from the cysteine to the phenylalanine, the CDR3 is 13 residues long. Only CDR3 DNA remains: 39 bases, in frame from the first base. Sequences GTSNPN (CDR1) and SVGIG (CDR2) are obtained from the germline V gene (reference sequence). The library was obtained by the immunoSEQ multiplex PCR assay. For the multiplex PCR, a mixture combining 60 forward primers for TCR Vbeta segments and 13 reverse primers for TCR Jbeta segments was used. Amplification of the CDR3 region of rearranged TCR beta genes was performed with a multiplex PCR assay on genomic DNA. Amplified TCR beta libraries were sequenced as 87-base-pair reads on the Illumina HiSeq System. Per the original workflow: In a later analysis, some 80 million unique TCR beta chains were counted across the roughly 670 repertoires, and about 10 million of these chains were shared by at least two donors. A nearest-neighbor algorithm error-corrected the raw reads and collapsed the reads into unique sequences, merging closely related sequences to remove PCR and sequencing errors. Alignment of CDR3 sequences to IMGT reference sequences was used to assign V, D and J gene segments. Each retained sequence needed at least a six-nucleotide match to both a V gene segment and a J gene segment. Rearrangements were called productive when the CDR3 lacked stop codons and stayed in frame with V and J; all others were non-productive. Following IMGT convention, CDR3 was defined as the stretch from the second conserved V-encoded cysteine to the conserved J-encoded phenylalanine. The earlier analysis of about 570 of the donors excluded any sequence lacking an unambiguous match to a single V gene segment. In an earlier analysis of approximately 560 of the donors, a V segment was called functional when productive rearrangements were above 56.7%, and segregating when the standard deviation between donors exceeded 5%. A statistical classification framework was built to diagnose cytomegalovirus status from the catalog of TCR beta chain sequences. A later analysis assigned V and J genes by comparing TCR nucleotide sequences with IMGT/GENE-DB human TR gene sequences. Using the TCRdist pipeline, a later analysis assigned CDR3 sequences along with most-parsimonious VDJ recombination scenarios. In a later analysis, each TCR beta chain was defined by its CDR3 amino acid sequence together with its V-gene family, and reads without a unique V-gene family were excluded. In a later analysis, 500 to 700 highly shared, low-generation-probability nucleotide sequences were removed to address suspected cross-contamination and a sequencing artifact. For each public chain, a later analysis derived a clonal expansion index from normalized ranks of inferred template counts within each repertoire. In a later analysis, generation probabilities were computed using a VDJ recombination model fitted to out-of-frame rearrangements, and the results were checked against IGoR. A later analysis scored TCR-TCR, TCR-HLA and TCR-CMV co-occurrence with hypergeometric tests, applying a repertoire-size bias correction to TCR pairs. In a later analysis, false discovery rates were estimated by permuting HLA or CMV assignments 20 times. In a later analysis, co-occurring TCRs were grouped using DBSCAN, with TCRdist sequence similarity added in when clustering inside HLA-allele-positive subsets. Co-occurrence clustering excluded repertoires with fewer than 30,000 or more than 120,000 public chains, plus five with anomalous nucleotide sharing. The clones in this table, taken by TCRdb from immuneACCESS, are in-frame only. Not every clone is retained; where verified, under half of the shortfall comes from an unresolved V gene, and the cause of the rest is unknown. V, J and clone size are taken as reported in that table, and D and trimming were inferred from the DNA itself. In this sample's table one finds around 33,000 clones. Around 3.6% of the sample is in the top ten clones.

On this clone: The antigen this receptor binds is unknown.

The cohort comprised some 700 healthy bone marrow donors. All cohort members were sampled while nominally healthy, although unrecorded immune exposures were likely present. The donor was CMV seronegative and was included in the group of around 320 seronegative cohort members. A peripheral blood sample was provided by each donor, and peripheral blood mononuclear cells were used for TCR beta sequencing. The Qiagen DNeasy Blood Extraction Kit was used to extract genomic DNA from the blood cell samples. The sequencing input was PBMCs. The receptor was derived from a man in his forties in good health and CMV-seronegative. The sequence is built from TRBV30 and TRBJ2-7; the D gene is not confidently resolved. Here is the DNA: TGTGCCTGGTGTCCAACTAACTCCTACGAGCAGTACTTC. The resulting protein is CAWCPTNSYEQYF.